The 5 T cell receptor beta chains given below trace back to one sample, sequenced in a study of CXCR3-negative and CXCR3-positive naive CD8 T cells. TRB cDNA was prepared as libraries by UMI-labeled 5' RACE. Using the 5' RACE reads, TCRdb records one entry per CDR3 protein without DNA. The specimen's table records some 130,000 distinct CDR3 sequences. The specimen was naive CXCR3- CD8+ T cells from blood. Indicated subset: CD45RO-CCR7+CD27+CD95- naive CD8+ T cells lacking CXCR3 (TNR3-). The receptor set was obtained from a human donor in good health. Some clones in this sample may be carry-over from other donors' samples.

The rearrangement joins TRBV7-2 to TRBJ2-7; TCRdb's D gene call, TRBD1, goes unchecked for lack of DNA. Per the germline V gene, CDR1 is SGHTA and CDR2 is FQGNSA. The CDR3 runs to 13 residues. The CDR3 sequence is CASTGDSSYEQYF.

V is TRBV9 and J is TRBJ2-1. The CDR3 is 13 residues long. Germline CDR1 is SGDLS and CDR2 is YYNGEE. The CDR3 region is CASSATDYNEQFF.

V usage is TRBV3-1 and J usage is TRBJ2-1; the D call of TRBD2 rests on TCRdb alone, since no DNA is present to check it. CDR1 LGHDT and CDR2 YNNKEL come from the germline V gene (reference sequence). The CDR3 consists of 15 residues. CDR3: CASSQEGRGFDEQFF.

The gene calls are TRBV20-1 and TRBJ2-1. Germline V lookup: CDR1 DFQATT, CDR2 SNEGSKA (reference sequence). The CDR3 loop spans 15 amino acids. The CDR3 region is CSARDLGSNRNEQFF.

The chain uses TRBV20-1 and TRBJ2-7. There are 15 residues in the CDR3. In germline, CDR1 is DFQATT, CDR2 SNEGSKA (reference sequence). CDR3 in amino acids: CSARDSERDSGEQYF.